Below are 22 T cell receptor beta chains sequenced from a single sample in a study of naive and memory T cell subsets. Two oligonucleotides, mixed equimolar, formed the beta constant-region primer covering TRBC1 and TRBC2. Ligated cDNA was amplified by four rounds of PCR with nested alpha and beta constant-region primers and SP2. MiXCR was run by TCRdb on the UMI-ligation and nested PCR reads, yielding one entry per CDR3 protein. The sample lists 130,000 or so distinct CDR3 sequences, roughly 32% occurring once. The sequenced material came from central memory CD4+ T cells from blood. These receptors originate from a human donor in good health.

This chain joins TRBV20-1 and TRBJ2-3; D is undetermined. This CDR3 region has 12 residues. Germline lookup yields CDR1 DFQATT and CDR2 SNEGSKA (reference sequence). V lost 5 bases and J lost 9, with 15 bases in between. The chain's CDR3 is CSAEIHEATQYF. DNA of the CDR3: TGCAGTGCTGAGATTCACGAGGCAACGCAGTATTTT.

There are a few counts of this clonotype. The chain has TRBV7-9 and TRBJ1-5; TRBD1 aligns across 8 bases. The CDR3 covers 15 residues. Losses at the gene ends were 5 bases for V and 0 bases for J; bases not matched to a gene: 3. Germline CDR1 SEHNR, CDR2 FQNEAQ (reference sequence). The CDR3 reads CASSRTGSSNQPQHF. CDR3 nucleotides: TGTGCCAGCAGCAGGACAGGGTCTAGCAATCAGCCCCAGCATTTT.

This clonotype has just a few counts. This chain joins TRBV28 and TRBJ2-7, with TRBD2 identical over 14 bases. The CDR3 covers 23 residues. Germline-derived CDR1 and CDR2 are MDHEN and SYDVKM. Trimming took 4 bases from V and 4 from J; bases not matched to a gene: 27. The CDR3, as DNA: TGTGCCAGCAGTTCCCTTATTCCCACCTGGTGGCGACTAGCGGGAGGGACCTTGTACGAGCAGTACTTC. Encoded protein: CASSSLIPTWWRLAGGTLYEQYF.

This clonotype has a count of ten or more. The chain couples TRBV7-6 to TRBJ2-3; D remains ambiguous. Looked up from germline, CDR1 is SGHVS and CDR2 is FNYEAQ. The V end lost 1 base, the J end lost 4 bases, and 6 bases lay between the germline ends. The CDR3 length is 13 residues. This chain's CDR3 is CASSLVLADTQYF. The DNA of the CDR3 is TGTGCCAGCAGCTTAGTGTTGGCAGATACGCAGTATTTT.

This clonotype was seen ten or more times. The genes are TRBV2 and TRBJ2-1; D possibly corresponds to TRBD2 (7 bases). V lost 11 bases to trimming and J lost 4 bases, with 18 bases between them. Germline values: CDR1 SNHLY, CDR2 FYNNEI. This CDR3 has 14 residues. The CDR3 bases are TGTGCCGCCATGGGGGCTAGCGGTTACAATGAGCAGTTCTTC. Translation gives CAAMGASGYNEQFF.

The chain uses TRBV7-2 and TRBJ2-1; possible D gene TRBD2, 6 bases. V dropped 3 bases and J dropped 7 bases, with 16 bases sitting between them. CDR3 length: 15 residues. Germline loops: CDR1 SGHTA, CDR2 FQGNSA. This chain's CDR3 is CASSLVADWRNEQFF. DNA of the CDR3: TGTGCCAGCAGCTTGGTAGCGGATTGGAGGAATGAGCAGTTCTTC.

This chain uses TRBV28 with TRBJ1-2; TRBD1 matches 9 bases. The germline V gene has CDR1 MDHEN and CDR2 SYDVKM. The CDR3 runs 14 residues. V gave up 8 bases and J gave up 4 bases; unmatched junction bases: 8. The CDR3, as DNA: TGTGCCAGCGGAACGACAGGGGGTTCCTATGGCTACACCTTC. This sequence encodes CASGTTGGSYGYTF.

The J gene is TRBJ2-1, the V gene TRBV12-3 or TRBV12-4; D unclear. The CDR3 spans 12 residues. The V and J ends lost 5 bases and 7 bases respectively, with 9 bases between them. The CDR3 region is CASSLWANEQFF. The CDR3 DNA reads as TGTGCCAGCAGTCTGTGGGCGAATGAGCAGTTCTTC.

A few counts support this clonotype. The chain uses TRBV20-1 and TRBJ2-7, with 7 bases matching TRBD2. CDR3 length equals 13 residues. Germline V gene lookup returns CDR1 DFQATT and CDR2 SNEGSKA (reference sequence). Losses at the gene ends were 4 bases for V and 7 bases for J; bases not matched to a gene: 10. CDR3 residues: CSATGGSFGEQYF. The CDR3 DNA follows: TGCAGTGCTACGGGAGGTTCGTTTGGAGAGCAGTACTTC.

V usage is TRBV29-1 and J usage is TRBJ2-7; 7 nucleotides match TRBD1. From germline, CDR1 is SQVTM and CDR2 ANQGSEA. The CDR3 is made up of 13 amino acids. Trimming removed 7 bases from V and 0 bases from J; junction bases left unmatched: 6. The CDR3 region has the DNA TGCAGCGCCTGGGGACAGAGCTCCTACGAGCAGTACTTC. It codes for CSAWGQSSYEQYF.

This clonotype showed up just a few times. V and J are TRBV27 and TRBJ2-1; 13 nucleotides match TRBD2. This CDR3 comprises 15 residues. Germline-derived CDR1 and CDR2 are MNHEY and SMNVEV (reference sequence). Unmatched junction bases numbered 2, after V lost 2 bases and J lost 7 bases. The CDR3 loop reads CASSLETSGRNEQFF. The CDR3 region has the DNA TGTGCCAGCAGTTTAGAGACTAGCGGGAGGAATGAGCAGTTCTTC.

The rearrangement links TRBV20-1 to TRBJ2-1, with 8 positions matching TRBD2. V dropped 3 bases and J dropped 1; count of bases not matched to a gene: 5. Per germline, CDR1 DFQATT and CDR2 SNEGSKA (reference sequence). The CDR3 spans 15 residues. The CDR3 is CSASPGLVSYNEQFF. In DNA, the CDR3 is TGCAGTGCTAGTCCGGGACTAGTTTCCTACAATGAGCAGTTCTTC.

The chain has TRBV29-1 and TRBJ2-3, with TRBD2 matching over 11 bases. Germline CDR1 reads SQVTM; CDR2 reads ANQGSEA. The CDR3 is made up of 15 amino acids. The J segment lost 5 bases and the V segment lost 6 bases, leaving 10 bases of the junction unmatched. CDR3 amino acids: CSVRHGLAGLDTQYF. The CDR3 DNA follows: TGCAGCGTCCGACACGGACTAGCGGGCTTAGATACGCAGTATTTT.

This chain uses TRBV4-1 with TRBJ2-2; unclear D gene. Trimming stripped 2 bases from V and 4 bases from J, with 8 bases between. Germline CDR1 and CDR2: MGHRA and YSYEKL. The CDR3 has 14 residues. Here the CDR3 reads CASSQSPATGELFF. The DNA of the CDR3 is TGCGCCAGCAGCCAATCTCCGGCCACCGGGGAGCTGTTTTTT.

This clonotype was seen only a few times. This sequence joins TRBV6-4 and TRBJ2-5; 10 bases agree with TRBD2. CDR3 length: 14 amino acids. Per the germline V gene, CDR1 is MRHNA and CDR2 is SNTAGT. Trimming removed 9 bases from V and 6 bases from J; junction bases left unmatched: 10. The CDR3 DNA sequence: TGTGCCAGGGTACTAGCGGGAAAAAGCAAGACCCAGTACTTC. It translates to CARVLAGKSKTQYF.

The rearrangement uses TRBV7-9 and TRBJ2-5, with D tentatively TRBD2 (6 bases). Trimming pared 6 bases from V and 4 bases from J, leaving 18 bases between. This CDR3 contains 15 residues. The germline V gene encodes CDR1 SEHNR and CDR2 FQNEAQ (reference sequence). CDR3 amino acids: CASRKSGRGSETQYF. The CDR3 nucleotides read TGTGCCAGCAGGAAAAGCGGGCGTGGGTCAGAGACCCAGTACTTC.

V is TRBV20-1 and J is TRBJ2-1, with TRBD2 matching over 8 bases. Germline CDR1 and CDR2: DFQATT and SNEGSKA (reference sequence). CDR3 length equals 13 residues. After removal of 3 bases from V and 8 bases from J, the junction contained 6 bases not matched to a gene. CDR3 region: CSASGRARDEQFF. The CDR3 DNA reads TGCAGTGCTAGCGGGAGGGCGAGGGATGAGCAGTTCTTC.

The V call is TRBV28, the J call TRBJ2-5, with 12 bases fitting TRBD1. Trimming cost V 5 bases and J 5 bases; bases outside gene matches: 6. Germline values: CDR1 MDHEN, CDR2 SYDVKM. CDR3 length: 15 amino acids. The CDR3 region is CASSRDRGRRETQYF. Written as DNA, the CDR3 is TGTGCCAGCAGTAGGGACAGGGGGCGAAGGGAGACCCAGTACTTC. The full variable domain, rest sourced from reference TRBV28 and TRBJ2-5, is DVKVTQSSRYLVKRTGEKVFLECVQDMDHENMFWYRQDPGLGLRLIYFSYDVKMKEKGDIPEGYSVSREKKERFSLILESASTNQTSMYLCASSRDRGRRETQYFGPGTRLLVL.

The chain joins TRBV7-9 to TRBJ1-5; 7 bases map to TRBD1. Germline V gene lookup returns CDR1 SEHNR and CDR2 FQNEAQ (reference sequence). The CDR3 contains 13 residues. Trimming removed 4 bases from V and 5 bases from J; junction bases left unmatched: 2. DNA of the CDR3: TGTGCCAGCAGCTCAACAGGGGATCAGCCCCAGCATTTT. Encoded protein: CASSSTGDQPQHF.

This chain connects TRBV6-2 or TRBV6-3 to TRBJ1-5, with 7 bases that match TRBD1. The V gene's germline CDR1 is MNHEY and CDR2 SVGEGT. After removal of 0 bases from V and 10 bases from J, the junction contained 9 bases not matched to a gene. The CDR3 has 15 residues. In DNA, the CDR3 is TGTGCCAGCAGTTACTCCGGACAGGATGCCTCTCCCCAGCATTTT. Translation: CASSYSGQDASPQHF.

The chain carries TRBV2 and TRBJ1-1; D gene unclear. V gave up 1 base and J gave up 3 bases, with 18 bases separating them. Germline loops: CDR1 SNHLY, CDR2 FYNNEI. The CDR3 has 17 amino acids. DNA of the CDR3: TGTGCCAGCAGTGAAGTCTCCCCACTCGGCGGTGACACTGAAGCTTTCTTT. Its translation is CASSEVSPLGGDTEAFF.

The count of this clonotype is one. The CDR3 coding sequence is TGTGCCAGCAGCTTAGCTTTGAGGGGAGAACGCTATGGCTACACCTTC. Translated, it gives CASSLALRGERYGYTF. The chain is built from TRBV7-8 and TRBJ1-2; a possible D gene is TRBD1 (5 bases). Looked up from germline, CDR1 is SGHVS and CDR2 is FQNEAQ. The CDR3 covers 16 residues. V dropped 0 bases and J dropped 4 bases, with 15 bases sitting between them.